A single sample is the source of the 8 T cell receptor beta chains below, sequenced in a study of beta chain features in type 1 diabetes. Study-wide points: Moderately but significantly shorter TCRB CDR3s were found in Type 1 diabetes patients in all four CD4+ subsets.

The study reverse transcribed the entire isolated RNA, so it sequenced expressed TCRB transcripts. Profiling relied on immunoSEQ multiplex PCR, and the TCRdb table lists in-frame clones only, not all of them. The repertoire holds more than 300,000 clones, with around 12% as singletons. No cognate antigen is known for these TCRs. The sample was naive CD4+ T cells from blood. Receptor source: a woman aged 18-29 years with type 1 diabetes.

This clone was counted only a few times. Here the CDR3 reads CASMPIGTLGEPQHF. The CDR3 DNA reads TGTGCTAGCATGCCGATAGGGACACTTGGAGAGCCCCAGCATTTT. The chain is built from TRBV12-5 and TRBJ1-5; D may be TRBD1 (6 bases). The CDR3 runs to 15 residues. Looked up from germline, CDR1 is LGHNT and CDR2 is FRNRAP. V lost 9 bases and J 8 bases, leaving 23 bases between the germline ends.

This clone was counted a few times. The chain links TRBV28 to TRBJ2-7; TRBD1 is a possible D gene (6 bases). From germline, CDR1 is MDHEN and CDR2 SYDVKM. V lost 5 bases, J lost 0 bases, and 11 bases lay in between. This CDR3 spans 14 amino acids. CDR3 sequence: CASSEPGHSYEQYF. The DNA for the CDR3 is TGTGCCAGCAGTGAACCGGGACACTCCTACGAGCAGTACTTC.

This clone was counted only a few times. The J gene is TRBJ2-1, the V gene TRBV4-3, with 7 nucleotides matching TRBD1. The V gene end was trimmed by 4 bases and the J gene end by 0 bases; junction bases not matched to a gene: 12. CDR1 and CDR2 from the germline V gene are LGHNA and YSLEER. This CDR3 is built from 18 residues. The CDR3 DNA is TGCGCCAGCAGCCTCCGTACAAGGGGGCTTAGCTCCTACAATGAGCAGTTCTTC. This encodes CASSLRTRGLSSYNEQFF.

In its sample, this clone was seen a few times. The chain links TRBV7-9 to TRBJ1-2; D gene uncertain. The germline V gene encodes CDR1 SEHNR and CDR2 FQNEAQ (reference sequence). V was clipped by 5 bases and J by 5 bases, with 15 bases between them. The CDR3 sequence is 14 residues long. CDR3 sequence (DNA): TGTGCCAGCAGCCTAGAGATCACGGGGTATGGCTACACCTTC. Amino acids: CASSLEITGYGYTF.

The rearrangement joins TRBV2 to TRBJ2-1; D remains ambiguous. Germline CDR1 and CDR2: SNHLY and FYNNEI. The V and J ends lost 1 base and 8 bases respectively, with 6 bases between them. The CDR3 consists of 12 residues. CDR3 in DNA: TGTGCCAGCAGTGAAGATTCGGATGAGCAGTTCTTC. Translated, it gives CASSEDSDEQFF.

This clone occurred a few times. The chain joins TRBV7-6 to TRBJ1-2, with 10 bases fitting TRBD1. Unmatched junction bases numbered 9, after V lost 5 bases and J lost 6 bases. Germline CDR1 is SGHVS and CDR2 is FNYEAQ. This CDR3 has 15 amino acids. The CDR3, as DNA: TGTGCCAGCAGCCATTACCGGGACAGGGGCAATGGCTACACCTTC. Translation gives CASSHYRDRGNGYTF.

The J gene is TRBJ1-5, the V gene TRBV7-9; D might be TRBD1 (5 bases). The V end was cut by 0 bases, the J end by 0 bases, with 12 bases between. CDR1 and CDR2 from the germline V gene are SEHNR and FQNEAQ (reference sequence). The length of the CDR3 is 17 residues. The CDR3 region is CASSLALRGYSNQPQHF. The DNA for the CDR3 is TGTGCCAGCAGCTTAGCGCTTAGGGGTTATAGCAATCAGCCCCAGCATTTT.

This clone was seen a few times. The rearrangement links TRBV5-1 to TRBJ1-6, with 10 bases identical to TRBD1. Germline trimming cut 4 bases from V and 9 bases from J; bases unmatched to any gene: 4. This CDR3 contains 14 residues. Germline V gene sequence: CDR1 SGHRS, CDR2 YFSETQ. The CDR3: CASSQGQGTSPLHF. The DNA for the CDR3 is TGCGCCAGCAGCCAGGGACAGGGGACTTCACCCCTCCACTTT.